This TCR beta chain is drawn from a study of blood T cell repertoires in COVID-19. The method was immunoSEQ multiplex PCR; TCRdb's version includes in-frame clones alone and lacks a portion of them. Of roughly 250,000 clones detected, 84% appear once; the ten largest clones hold around 7.8%. V lost 1 base and J lost 4, with 5 bases in between. This CDR3 contains 13 residues. CDR1 is MGHRA and CDR2 is YSYEKL in the germline V gene. Sequencing input: peripheral blood. The V call is TRBV4-1, the J call TRBJ2-1; D ambiguous. This TCR derives from a human donor in a cohort sampled during active COVID-19. CDR3 DNA: TGCGCCAGCAGCCAAGCCGAGTACAATGAGCAGTTCTTC. Amino acid sequence: CASSQAEYNEQFF.